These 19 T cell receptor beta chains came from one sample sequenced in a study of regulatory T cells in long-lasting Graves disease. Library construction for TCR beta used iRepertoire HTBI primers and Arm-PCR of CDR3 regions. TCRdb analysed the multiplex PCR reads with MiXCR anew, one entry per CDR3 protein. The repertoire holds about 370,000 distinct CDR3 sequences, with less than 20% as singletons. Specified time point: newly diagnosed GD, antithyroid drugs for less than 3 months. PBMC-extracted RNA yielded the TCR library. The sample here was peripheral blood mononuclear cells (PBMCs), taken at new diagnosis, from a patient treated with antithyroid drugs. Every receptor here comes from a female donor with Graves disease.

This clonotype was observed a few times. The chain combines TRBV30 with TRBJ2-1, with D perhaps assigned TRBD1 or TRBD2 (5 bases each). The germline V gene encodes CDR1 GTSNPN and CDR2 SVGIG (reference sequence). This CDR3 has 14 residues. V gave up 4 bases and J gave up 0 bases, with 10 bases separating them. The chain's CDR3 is CAWIRAGSYNEQFF. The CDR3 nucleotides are TGTGCCTGGATCAGGGCGGGCTCCTACAATGAGCAGTTCTTC.

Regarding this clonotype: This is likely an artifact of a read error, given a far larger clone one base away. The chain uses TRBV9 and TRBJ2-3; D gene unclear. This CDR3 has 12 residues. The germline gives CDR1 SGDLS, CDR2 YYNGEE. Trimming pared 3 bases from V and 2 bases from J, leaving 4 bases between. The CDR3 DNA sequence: TGTGCCAGCAGCGAGATCACAGATACGCAGTATTTT. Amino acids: CASSEITDTQYF.

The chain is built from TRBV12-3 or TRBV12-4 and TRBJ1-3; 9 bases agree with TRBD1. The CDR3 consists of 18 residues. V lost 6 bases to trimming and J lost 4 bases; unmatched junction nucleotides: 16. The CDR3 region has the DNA TGTGCCAGCAGCGATCCTCCGGGACAGGGAGCGTCCGGAAACACCATATATTTT. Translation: CASSDPPGQGASGNTIYF.

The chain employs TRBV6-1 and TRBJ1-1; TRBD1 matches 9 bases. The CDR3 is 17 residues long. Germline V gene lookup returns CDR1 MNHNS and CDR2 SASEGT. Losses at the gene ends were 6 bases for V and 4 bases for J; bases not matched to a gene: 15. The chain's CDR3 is CASSSDRGRSAFTEAFF. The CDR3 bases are TGTGCCAGCAGCTCGGACAGGGGCCGCTCGGCATTCACTGAAGCTTTCTTT.

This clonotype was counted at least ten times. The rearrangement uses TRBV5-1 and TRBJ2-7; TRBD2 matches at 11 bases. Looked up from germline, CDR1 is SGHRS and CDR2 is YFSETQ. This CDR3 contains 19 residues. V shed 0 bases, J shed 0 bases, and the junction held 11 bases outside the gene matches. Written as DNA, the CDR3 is TGCGCCAGCAGCTTGGCCGGGACTAGCGGCATTGTCAGCTCCTACGAGCAGTACTTC. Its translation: CASSLAGTSGIVSSYEQYF.

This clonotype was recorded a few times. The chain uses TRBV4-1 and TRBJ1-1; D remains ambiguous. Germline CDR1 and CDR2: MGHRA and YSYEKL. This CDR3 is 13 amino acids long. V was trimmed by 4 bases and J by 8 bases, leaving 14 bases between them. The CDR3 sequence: CASSPAWVQEAFF. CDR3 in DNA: TGCGCCAGCAGCCCCGCGTGGGTTCAGGAAGCTTTCTTT.

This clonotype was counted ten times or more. The CDR3 is CATKGQGGQPQHF. The CDR3 region has the DNA TGTGCCACCAAGGGACAGGGAGGTCAGCCCCAGCATTTT. V and J are TRBV10-3 and TRBJ1-5; 9 bases line up with TRBD1. CDR1 and CDR2 from the germline V gene are ENHRY and SYGVKD. CDR3 size: 13 residues. Trimming removed 10 bases from V and 6 bases from J; junction bases left unmatched: 7.

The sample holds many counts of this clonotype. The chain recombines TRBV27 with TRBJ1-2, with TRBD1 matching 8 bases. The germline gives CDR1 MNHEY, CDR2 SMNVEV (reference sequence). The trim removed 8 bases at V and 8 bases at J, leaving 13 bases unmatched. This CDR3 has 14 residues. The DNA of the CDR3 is TGTGCCAGCTGCTGGACAGGGTGCACCAGCGGCTACACCTTC. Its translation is CASCWTGCTSGYTF.

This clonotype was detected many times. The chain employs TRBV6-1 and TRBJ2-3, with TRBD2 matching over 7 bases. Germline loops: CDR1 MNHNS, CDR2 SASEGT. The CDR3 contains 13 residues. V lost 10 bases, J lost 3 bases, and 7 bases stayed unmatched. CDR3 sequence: CATRRGSTDTQYF. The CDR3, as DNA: TGTGCCACCCGGCGGGGGTCGACAGATACGCAGTATTTT.

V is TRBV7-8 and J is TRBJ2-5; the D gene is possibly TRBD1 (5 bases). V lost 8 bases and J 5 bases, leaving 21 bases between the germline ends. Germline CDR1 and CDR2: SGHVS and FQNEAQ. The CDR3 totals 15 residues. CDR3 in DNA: TGTGCCAGCGGCATTTATTTAGGGGTGGGGGAGACCCAGTACTTC. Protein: CASGIYLGVGETQYF.

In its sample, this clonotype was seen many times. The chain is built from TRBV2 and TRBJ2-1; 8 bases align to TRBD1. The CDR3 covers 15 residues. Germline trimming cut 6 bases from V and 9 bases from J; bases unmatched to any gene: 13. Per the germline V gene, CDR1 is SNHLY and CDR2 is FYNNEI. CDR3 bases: TGTGCCAGCAGCGGACAGGGCAGCTGGGGGATTGAGCAGTTCTTC. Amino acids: CASSGQGSWGIEQFF.

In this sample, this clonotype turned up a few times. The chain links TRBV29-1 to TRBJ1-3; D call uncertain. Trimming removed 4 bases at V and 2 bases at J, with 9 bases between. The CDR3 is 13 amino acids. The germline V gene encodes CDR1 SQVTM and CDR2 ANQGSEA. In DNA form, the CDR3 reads TGCAGCGTTGCAGATCCTGCTGGAAACACCATATATTTT. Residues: CSVADPAGNTIYF. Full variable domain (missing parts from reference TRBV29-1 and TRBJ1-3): SAVISQKPSRDICQRGTSLTIQCQVDSQVTMMFWYRQQPGQSLTLIATANQGSEATYESGFVIDKFPISRPNLTFSTLTVSNMSPEDSSIYLCSVADPAGNTIYFGEGSWLTVV.

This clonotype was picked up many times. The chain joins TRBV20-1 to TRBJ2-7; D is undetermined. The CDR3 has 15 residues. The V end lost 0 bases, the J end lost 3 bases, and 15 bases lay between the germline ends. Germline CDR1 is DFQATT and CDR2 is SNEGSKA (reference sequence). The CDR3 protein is CSARDPARVNYEQYF. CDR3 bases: TGCAGTGCTAGAGATCCGGCCCGTGTGAACTACGAGCAGTACTTC.

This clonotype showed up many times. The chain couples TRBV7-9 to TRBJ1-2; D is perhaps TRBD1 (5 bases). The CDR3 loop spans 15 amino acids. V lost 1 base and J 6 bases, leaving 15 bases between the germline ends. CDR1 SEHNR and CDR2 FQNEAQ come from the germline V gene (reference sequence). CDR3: CASSLVFGGFDGYTF. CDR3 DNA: TGTGCCAGCAGCTTAGTGTTCGGGGGATTTGATGGCTACACCTTC.

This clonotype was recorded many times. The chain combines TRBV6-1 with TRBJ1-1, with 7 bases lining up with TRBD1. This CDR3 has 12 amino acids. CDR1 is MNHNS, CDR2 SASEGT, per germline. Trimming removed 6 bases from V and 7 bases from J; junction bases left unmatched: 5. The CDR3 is CASSPRGVEAFF. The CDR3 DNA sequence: TGTGCCAGCAGCCCCAGGGGGGTTGAAGCTTTCTTT.

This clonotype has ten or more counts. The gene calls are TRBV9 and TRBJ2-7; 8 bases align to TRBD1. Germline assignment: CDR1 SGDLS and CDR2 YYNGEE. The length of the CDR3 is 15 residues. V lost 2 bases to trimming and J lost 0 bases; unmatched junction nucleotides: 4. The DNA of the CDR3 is TGTGCCAGCAGCGTTGCTGGGACAGGCTCCTACGAGCAGTACTTC. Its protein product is CASSVAGTGSYEQYF.

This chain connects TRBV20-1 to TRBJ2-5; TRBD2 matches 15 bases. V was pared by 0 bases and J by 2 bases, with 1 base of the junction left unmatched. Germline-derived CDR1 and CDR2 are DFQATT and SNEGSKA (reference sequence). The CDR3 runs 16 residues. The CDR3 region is CSARDGTSGRQETQYF. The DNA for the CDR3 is TGCAGTGCTAGAGATGGGACTAGCGGGAGGCAAGAGACCCAGTACTTC.

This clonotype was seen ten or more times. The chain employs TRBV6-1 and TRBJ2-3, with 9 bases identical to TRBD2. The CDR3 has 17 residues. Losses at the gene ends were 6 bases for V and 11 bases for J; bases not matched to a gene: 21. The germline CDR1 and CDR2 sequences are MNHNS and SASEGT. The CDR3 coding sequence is TGTGCCAGCAGGAGGCAAACAGGGTTTGGCCTAGCGGGACTGCAGTATTTT. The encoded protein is CASRRQTGFGLAGLQYF.

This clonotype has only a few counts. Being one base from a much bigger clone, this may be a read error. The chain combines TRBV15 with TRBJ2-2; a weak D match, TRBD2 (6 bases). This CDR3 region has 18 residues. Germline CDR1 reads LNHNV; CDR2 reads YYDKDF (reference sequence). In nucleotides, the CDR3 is TGTGCCACCAGCAGGGAGGGCCCTCTCCACTGGGGAACGTGGGAGCTGCTTTTT. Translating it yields CATSREGPLHWGTWELLF.